The entry that follows covers one T cell receptor beta chain sequence. The sample is drawn from a study of cytomegalovirus exposure and HLA in healthy donors. With 60 Vbeta and 13 Jbeta primers, the PCR was carried out. Repertoires were generated with immunoSEQ multiplex PCR, while TCRdb's copy carries only in-frame clones and drops some. This table holds around 200,000 clones, 65% to 90% found once. This receptor was taken from a woman in her 50s in good health and CMV-seronegative. The sample was PBMCs.

CDR3 sequence: CASSPLRGQGESEQYF. Written as DNA, the CDR3 is TGTGCCAGCTCACCACTTAGGGGACAGGGAGAGTCTGAGCAGTACTTC. The chain is built from TRBV18 and TRBJ2-7; the match to TRBD1 covers 9 bases. The V gene end was trimmed by 1 base and the J gene end by 7 bases; junction bases not matched to a gene: 11. This CDR3 region has 16 residues. Germline CDR1 is KGHSH and CDR2 is LQKENI.